The text below deals with one TCR beta chain. This entry belongs to a study of blood T cell repertoires in COVID-19. Study-wide background: The cDNA or gDNA used as material had been derived from T cells, B-cell-depleted T cells, or PBMCs.

The table came from immunoSEQ multiplex PCR; TCRdb's copy has only in-frame clones and leaves some out. The sample has around 99,000 clones, 80% to 85% seen once. This sequence was found in a human donor in a cohort sampled during active COVID-19. Material: peripheral blood.

The CDR3 here is CASSSGHADYGYTF. The DNA of the CDR3 is TGTGCCAGCAGCTCCGGACATGCAGACTATGGCTACACCTTC. The chain couples TRBV5-4 to TRBJ1-2; a weak D match, TRBD1 (5 bases). The germline gives CDR1 SGHNT, CDR2 YYREEE (reference sequence). There are 14 residues in the CDR3. The V and J ends lost 3 bases and 3 bases respectively, with 12 bases between them.